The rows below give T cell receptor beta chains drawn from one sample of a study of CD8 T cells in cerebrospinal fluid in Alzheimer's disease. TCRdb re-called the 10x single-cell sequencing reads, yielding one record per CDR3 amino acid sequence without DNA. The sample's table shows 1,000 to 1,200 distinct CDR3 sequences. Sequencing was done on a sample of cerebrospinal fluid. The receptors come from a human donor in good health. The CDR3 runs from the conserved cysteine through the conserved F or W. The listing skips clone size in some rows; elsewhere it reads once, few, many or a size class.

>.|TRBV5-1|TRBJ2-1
CASSLGAATLNEQFF
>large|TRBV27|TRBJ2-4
CASSIAGSPLRIQYF
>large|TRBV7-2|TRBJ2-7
CASSPNGGFDEQYF
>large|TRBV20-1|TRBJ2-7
CSATPGVGRLDEQYF
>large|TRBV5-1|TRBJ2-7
CASSPEPGLGGEQYF
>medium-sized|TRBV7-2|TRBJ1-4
CASSLGGSANEKLFF
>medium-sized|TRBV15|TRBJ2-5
CATSRDSRLAGGTQYF
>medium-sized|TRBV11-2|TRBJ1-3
CASDKIGRAGNTIYF
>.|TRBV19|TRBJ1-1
CASTIGTGGTEAFF
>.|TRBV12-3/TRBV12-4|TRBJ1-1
CASSFRPDAEAFF
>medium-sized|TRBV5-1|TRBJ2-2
CASSVQGVELFF
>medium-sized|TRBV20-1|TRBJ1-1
CSANAAPLRNTEAFF
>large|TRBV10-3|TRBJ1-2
CAISEPRDGNYGYTF
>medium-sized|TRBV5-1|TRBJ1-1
CASSRLGTWDTEAFF
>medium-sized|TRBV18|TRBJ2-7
CASSPSLGLLTEQYF